This is a list of T cell receptor beta chains from one sample in a study of shared clonotypes between healthy human individuals. Assay: immunoSEQ multiplex PCR; the TCRdb copy retains only in-frame clones and omits some. This table holds roughly 700,000 clones, about 74% found once. The specimen sequenced was memory CD4+ T cells sorted from blood. These receptors all come from a woman aged 25 to 45 in good health. Both conserved end residues are part of each CDR3. A D gene is named only where the DNA matches it firmly. Expanded clones get a size class; other rows say once, few or many, or leave the size out.

few | NA | TRBJ1-2 | TRBV11-3 | TGTGCCAGCAGCTCCCAGGCCCAGATTCGGGACTATGGCTACACCTTC | CASSSQAQIRDYGYTF
NA | NA | TRBJ1-2 | TRBV5-4 | TGTGCCAGCAGCTTGGTAGATACGCTCTATGGCTACACCTTC | CASSLVDTLYGYTF
NA | NA | TRBJ1-4 | TRBV5-4 | TGTGCCAGCAGCTTGGCAGGGGTCGATGAAAAACTGTTTTTT | CASSLAGVDEKLFF
NA | NA | TRBJ1-1 | TRBV27 | TGTGCCAGCAGTTCGACTTCGCGGGGGCTGATCGTGAACACTGAAGCTTTCTTT | CASSSTSRGLIVNTEAFF
NA | NA | TRBJ1-4 | TRBV4-1 | TGCGCCAGCAGCCCTACGCCACGTATTGGGACTAATGAAAAACTGTTTTTT | CASSPTPRIGTNEKLFF
NA | NA | TRBJ1-1 | TRBV4-1 | TGCGCCAGCAGCCAAGTCAGGGGAGAAGCTTTCTTT | CASSQVRGEAFF
NA | NA | TRBJ2-7 | TRBV2 | TGTGCCAGCAACCCCTATGAGCAGTACTTC | CASNPYEQYF
NA | TRBD1 | TRBJ2-2 | TRBV2 | TGTGCCAGCAGGGGCTCGACAGGGGGCACCGGGGAGCTGTTTTTT | CASRGSTGGTGELFF
NA | NA | TRBJ1-1 | TRBV19 | TGTGCCAGTAGTATTGTCGGGATTGAAGCTTTCTTT | CASSIVGIEAFF
NA | NA | TRBJ2-3 | TRBV4-1 | TGCGCCAGCAGCCAAAGGGCGAGCACAGATACGCAGTATTTT | CASSQRASTDTQYF
NA | NA | TRBJ2-7 | TRBV7-8 | TGTGCCAGCAGCTTGAACTCTTGGGACACGCAGCCCTACGAGCAGTACTTC | CASSLNSWDTQPYEQYF
few | NA | TRBJ1-2 | TRBV29-1 | TGCAGCTCCCCCCTGGGGTGGGACTATGGCTACACCTTC | CSSPLGWDYGYTF
NA | TRBD1 | TRBJ1-4 | TRBV6-6 | TGTGCCAGCAGGCGAGGACAGGGGGCAACTAATGAAAAACTGTTTTTT | CASRRGQGATNEKLFF
NA | NA | TRBJ1-1 | TRBV9 | TGTGCCAGCAGCGTAGGCAGCCCCCTAGATGAAGCTTTCTTT | CASSVGSPLDEAFF
NA | NA | TRBJ2-2 | TRBV5-6 | TGTGCCAGCACCCTGGACCGGCGAACCGGGGAGCTGTTTTTT | CASTLDRRTGELFF
NA | NA | TRBJ1-5 | TRBV11-2 | TGTGCCAGCAGCCACGAGGGTCAGCCCCAGCATTTT | CASSHEGQPQHF
NA | NA | TRBJ1-1 | TRBV28 | TGTGCCAGCAAGCCGGGACATAAGAACACTGAAGCTTTCTTT | CASKPGHKNTEAFF
NA | NA | TRBJ2-1 | TRBV11-2 | TGTGCCAGCAGCTTAACCTCGGAAGCCTACAATGAGCAGTTCTTC | CASSLTSEAYNEQFF
NA | NA | TRBJ1-5 | TRBV6-1 | TGTGCCAGCAGTGTAAGGGATTATAGCAATCAGCCCCAGCATTTT | CASSVRDYSNQPQHF
NA | NA | TRBJ2-2 | TRBV30 | TGTGCCAGGGGCCTCCGAGGGGGCGGGGAGCTGTTTTTT | CARGLRGGGELFF
NA | NA | TRBJ1-2 | TRBV7-6 | TGTGCCAGCAGCGCCGCCCCGAACGGTGGCTATGGCTACACCTTC | CASSAAPNGGYGYTF
many | NA | TRBJ1-2 | TRBV6-1 | TGTGCCAGCAGTGTACAGGGTCGGAGCTACACCTTC | CASSVQGRSYTF
NA | NA | TRBJ2-6 | TRBV18 | TGTGCCAGCTCCCCGGTGGCAGCTGGGGCCAACGTCCTGACTTTC | CASSPVAAGANVLTF
NA | NA | TRBJ2-2 | TRBV7-9 | TGTGCCAGCAGCCGCCCAGCACGGGCCGCGGGGACCGGGGAGCTGTTTTTT | CASSRPARAAGTGELFF
NA | NA | TRBJ1-2 | TRBV7-9 | TGTGCCAGCAGCTACCAGGACGGGGGCTACTATGGCTACACCTTC | CASSYQDGGYYGYTF
few | NA | TRBJ2-7 | TRBV6-1 | TGTGCCAGCAGACCCACAGACGGAACCTACGAGCAGTACTTC | CASRPTDGTYEQYF
NA | TRBD2 | TRBJ2-7 | TRBV27 | TGTGCCAGCAGTTTAAGCGGGAGGGCCTCCAACGAGCAGTACTTC | CASSLSGRASNEQYF
NA | TRBD1 | TRBJ2-7 | TRBV7-6 | TGTGCCAGCAGCCCGAAGACAGGGGTGAACGAGCAGTACTTC | CASSPKTGVNEQYF
once | NA | TRBJ2-6 | TRBV30 | TGTGCCTGGAGGTGGTGGGAGGGGGCGAGCTCTGGGGCCAACGTCCTGACTTTC | CAWRWWEGASSGANVLTF
NA | NA | TRBJ2-2 | TRBV7-7 | TGTGCCAGCAGCTTCCTTTCGAATACCGGGGAGCTGTTTTTT | CASSFLSNTGELFF
NA | NA | TRBJ2-3 | TRBV5-4 | TGTGCCAGCAGCCCTCCTCAGGGGCGTGATACGCAGTATTTT | CASSPPQGRDTQYF
NA | TRBD1 | TRBJ1-4 | TRBV4-2 | TGTGCCAGCAGCCCAGGACAGGAAAATGAAAAACTGTTTTTT | CASSPGQENEKLFF
NA | NA | TRBJ2-3 | TRBV14 | TGTGCCAGCAGCCCTCATGGGACCCTCACAGATACGCAGTATTTT | CASSPHGTLTDTQYF
NA | TRBD1 | TRBJ2-1 | TRBV5-4 | TGTGCCAGCTCACCAGGGGGACAGGAGTACAATGAGCAGTTCTTC | CASSPGGQEYNEQFF
NA | NA | TRBJ2-1 | TRBV5-1 | TGCGCCAGCAGCTTGGTTGGCGGGAACAATGAGCAGTTCTTC | CASSLVGGNNEQFF
NA | NA | TRBJ2-7 | TRBV5-4 | TGTGCCAGCAGCCGGGGCGGGGATACCTACGAGCAGTACTTC | CASSRGGDTYEQYF
NA | NA | TRBJ1-2 | TRBV5-6 | TGTGCCAGCAGCTTAGACAGAGATGGCTACACCTTC | CASSLDRDGYTF
NA | TRBD2 | TRBJ2-1 | TRBV2 | TGTGCCAGCAGACCCGTCGGACTAGGGGTTCACAATGAGCAGTTCTTC | CASRPVGLGVHNEQFF
NA | NA | TRBJ2-2 | TRBV6-5 | TGTGCCAGCAGTTCAAGTAGCGGCCCGAACACCGGGGAGCTGTTTTTT | CASSSSSGPNTGELFF
NA | NA | TRBJ1-4 | TRBV5-1 | TGCGCCAGCAGCTTGTGGGCGGGGGACGAAAAACTGTTTTTT | CASSLWAGDEKLFF
NA | NA | TRBJ2-6 | TRBV6-5 | TGTGCCAGCAGTTCCCTGGACGGCTCTGGGGCCAACGTCCTGACTTTC | CASSSLDGSGANVLTF
once | NA | TRBJ1-4 | TRBV29-1 | TGCAGCGTTGGTTCAGGGGCGTCTAATGAAAAACTGTTTTTT | CSVGSGASNEKLFF
NA | NA | TRBJ2-3 | TRBV5-1 | TGCGCCAGCGGACCTGTACAGGTTACAAACACAGATACGCAGTATTTT | CASGPVQVTNTDTQYF
NA | NA | TRBJ1-3 | TRBV2 | TGTGCCAGCAGTGAGGACGGCCTCTCTGGAAACACCATATATTTT | CASSEDGLSGNTIYF
NA | TRBD1 | TRBJ1-1 | TRBV29-1 | TGCAGCGCAGAACCGACCACAGGGGATTTGTCTTTCTTT | CSAEPTTGDLSFF
once | NA | TRBJ2-3 | TRBV6-4 | TGTGCCACCAAAACTAGCCCGGGCACAGATACGCAGTATTTT | CATKTSPGTDTQYF
NA | TRBD1 | TRBJ2-7 | TRBV29-1 | TGCAGCGTTGTAGGCCCCGGGACAGGGCACGAGCAGTACTTC | CSVVGPGTGHEQYF
NA | TRBD2 | TRBJ2-7 | TRBV7-2 | TGTGCCAGCAGCTTAGCGCTGAGACTAGCGGTAAGGCAGTACTTC | CASSLALRLAVRQYF
NA | TRBD1 | TRBJ2-7 | TRBV7-9 | TGTGCCAGCAGCGCCAGACAGGGAACCTACGAGCAGTACTTC | CASSARQGTYEQYF
NA | NA | TRBJ2-7 | TRBV2 | TGTGCCAGCAGTGAACAGGGGCGGACCTACGAGCAGTACTTC | CASSEQGRTYEQYF
NA | TRBD1 | TRBJ2-7 | TRBV15 | TGTGCCACCAGCAGAGGGTCCCTGACAGGGGGAGGATACGAGCAGTACTTC | CATSRGSLTGGGYEQYF
NA | NA | TRBJ1-2 | TRBV7-9 | TGTGCCAGCAGCTTAGCGGGCACCAACTATGGCTACACCTTC | CASSLAGTNYGYTF
NA | NA | TRBJ2-7 | TRBV5-1 | TGCGCCAGCAGCTTGGTGGGAAACGAGCAGTACTTC | CASSLVGNEQYF